The entry that follows covers one T cell receptor beta chain sequence. Germline CDR1 reads SEHNR; CDR2 reads FQNEAQ (reference sequence). V was cut by 3 bases and J by 1 base, with 9 bases left in between. The CDR3 covers 14 residues. Time point: peripheral blood 6 weeks after treatment start. Samples were collected from each patient before treatment and during treatment. Each patient gave between 1 and 8 of them in total. The source of the sample is a study of PD-L1 blockade in urothelial cancer. Across the whole study: Males with bladder-origin urothelial cancer made up about 85% of the roughly 29 patients.

Profiling relied on immunoSEQ multiplex PCR, and the TCRdb table lists in-frame clones only, not all of them. The sample gives tens of thousands of clones, approximately 85% of which show up once; around 1.9% is in the top ten. The sequencing used PBMCs, collected around atezolizumab (anti-PD-L1) treatment. J is TRBJ1-1 and V is TRBV7-9; weak D call: TRBD1 (6 bases). This receptor was obtained from a man aged 50-60 years with urothelial cancer. The CDR3 DNA sequence: TGTGCCAGCAGCTTTGGACAGCCGAACACTGAAGCTTTCTTT. Residues: CASSFGQPNTEAFF.